This TCR beta chain was documented in a study of neurological immune-mediated disorders. Study results and limitations: Expanded clones shared no CDR3 amino acid sequences across subjects, suggesting private repertoires in all groups. With the multiple sclerosis repertoire cluster, neither clinical nor MRI features showed any association. When the repertoires were grouped phylogenetically, those of 18 of the 34 multiple sclerosis patients came together in a single cluster of related CDR3 sequences, which points to a possible repertoire-level signature.

Trimming took 4 bases from V and 0 from J; bases not matched to a gene: 0. CDR1 MNHEY and CDR2 SVGAGI come from the germline V gene. This CDR3 is built from 13 residues. Template-switch 5'RACE cDNA synthesis added a 10-nucleotide unique molecular identifier. One entry per CDR3 protein, called by TCRdb with MiXCR from the 5' RACE reads. The sample lists roughly 60,000 distinct CDR3 sequences; 4.5% to 5.5% were seen once. This clonotype was counted only a few times. Its specificity is unknown. This TCR was recovered from a woman in her forties or fifties with multiple sclerosis. The V gene is TRBV6-5, the J gene TRBJ2-7, with TRBD1 matching 7 bases. The sample taken for sequencing was PBMCs. CDR3 region: CASSWDSSYEQYF. In DNA, the CDR3 is TGTGCCAGCAGTTGGGACAGCTCCTACGAGCAGTACTTC.